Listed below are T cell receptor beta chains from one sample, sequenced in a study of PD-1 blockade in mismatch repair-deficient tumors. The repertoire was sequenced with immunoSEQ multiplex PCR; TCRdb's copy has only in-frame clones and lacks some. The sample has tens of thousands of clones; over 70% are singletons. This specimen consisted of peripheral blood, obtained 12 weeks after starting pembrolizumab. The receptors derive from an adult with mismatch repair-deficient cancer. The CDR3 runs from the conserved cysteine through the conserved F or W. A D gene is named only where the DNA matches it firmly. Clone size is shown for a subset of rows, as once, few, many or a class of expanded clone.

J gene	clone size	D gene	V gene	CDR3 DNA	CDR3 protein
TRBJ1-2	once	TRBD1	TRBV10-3	TGTGCCATCAGTGAGTCGAAGGCTCAGGGGGCTAGCGGCTACACCTTC	CAISESKAQGASGYTF
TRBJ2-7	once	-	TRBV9	TGTGCCAGCAGCGCTTCGGGGGGCTTCTACGAGCAGTACTTC	CASSASGGFYEQYF
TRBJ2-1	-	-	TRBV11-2	TGTGCCAGCAGCTTAGGATGGTCGTCCAACAATGAGCAGTTCTTC	CASSLGWSSNNEQFF
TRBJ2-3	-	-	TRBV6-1	TGTGCCAGCAGTGAAGGACAGTCCCCGCAGTATTTT	CASSEGQSPQYF
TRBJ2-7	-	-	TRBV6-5	TGTGCCAGCAGTTATGTATTGCGGGGGCGGTTGGAGCAGTACTTC	CASSYVLRGRLEQYF
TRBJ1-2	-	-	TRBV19	TGTGCCAGTAGTATTAGCGCCAGTACCAACTATGGCTACACCTTC	CASSISASTNYGYTF
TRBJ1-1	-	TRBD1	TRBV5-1	TGCGCCAGCAGCTTGGGGGGGACAGTTGAAGCTTTCTTT	CASSLGGTVEAFF
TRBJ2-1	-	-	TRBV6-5	TGTGCCAGCAGTCCGGGTCTACGCAATGAGCAGTTCTTC	CASSPGLRNEQFF
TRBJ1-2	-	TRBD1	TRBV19	TGTGCCAGTAGTAACCAGGGGGCGAGGAATGGCTACACCTTC	CASSNQGARNGYTF
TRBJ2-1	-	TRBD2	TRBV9	TGTGCCAGCAGCGTAGGTGGCGGGAGGGTGGAAAATGAGCAGTTCTTC	CASSVGGGRVENEQFF
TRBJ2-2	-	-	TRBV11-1	TGTGCCAGCAGCTTAGGCCCGGAGATCCGGGAGCTGTTTTTT	CASSLGPEIRELFF
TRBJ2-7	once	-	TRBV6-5	TGTGCCAGCAAGGGCCCTTCCTACGAGCAGTACTTC	CASKGPSYEQYF
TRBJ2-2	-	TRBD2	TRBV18	TGTGCCAGCTCACCCCCGACTAGCACGAACACCGGGGAGCTGTTTTTT	CASSPPTSTNTGELFF
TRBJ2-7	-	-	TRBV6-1	TGTGCCAGCAGTGACAGGGGACGCTACGAGCAGTACTTC	CASSDRGRYEQYF
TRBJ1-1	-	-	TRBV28	TGTGCCAGCATCACAGCGACTGAAGCTTTCTTT	CASITATEAFF
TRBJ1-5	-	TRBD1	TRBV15	TGTGCCACCAGCACTCCCGGGACAGGGCCCAATCAGCCCCAGCATTTT	CATSTPGTGPNQPQHF
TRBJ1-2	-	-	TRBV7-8	TGTGCCAGCAGCTTGGAACTGGGCCTCACTGCCCTCTACTTC	CASSLELGLTALYF
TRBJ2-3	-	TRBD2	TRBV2	TGTGCCAGCAGTGTGGGACTAGACGTAGATACGCAGTATTTT	CASSVGLDVDTQYF
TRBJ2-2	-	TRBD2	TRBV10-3	TGTGCCATCAGTGAGGAAGGGACTAGCGGGGTAGCCGGGGAGCTGTTTTTT	CAISEEGTSGVAGELFF
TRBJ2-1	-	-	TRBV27	TGTGCCAGCAGGCCCCAACCCTACAATGAGCAGTTCTTC	CASRPQPYNEQFF
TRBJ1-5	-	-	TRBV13	TGTGCCAGCAGCTTAGAAGGGTACAGACAGCCCCAGCATTTT	CASSLEGYRQPQHF
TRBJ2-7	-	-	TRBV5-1	TGCGCCAGCAGCTTGGGGCAGAACTACGAGCAGTACTTC	CASSLGQNYEQYF
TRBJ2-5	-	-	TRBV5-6	TGTGCCAGCAGCTTGGTACAAAGTGAGACCCAGTACTTC	CASSLVQSETQYF
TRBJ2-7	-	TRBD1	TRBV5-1	TGCGCCAGCAGCTTGGAACAGGGGGCGCCCCGGGAGCAGTACTTC	CASSLEQGAPREQYF
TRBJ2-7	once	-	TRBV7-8	TGTGCCAGCGCCGAGGGGTCCTCCTACGAGCAGTACTTC	CASAEGSSYEQYF
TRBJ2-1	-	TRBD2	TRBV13	TGTGCCAGCAGCTCGAGGACTAGCGGAGATACCTTCTACAATGAGCAGTTCTTC	CASSSRTSGDTFYNEQFF
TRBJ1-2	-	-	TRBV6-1	TGTGCCAGCAGTGAAGGGGGGAGCGGGGGTGACTATGGCTACACCTTC	CASSEGGSGGDYGYTF
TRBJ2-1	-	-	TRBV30	TGTGCCTGGAAGGAGCTAGCCGTGGGGCAGTTCTTC	CAWKELAVGQFF
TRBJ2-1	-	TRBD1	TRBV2	TGTGCCAGCGCCCCTCCCGGGACAGGGGGCAGTGAGCAGTTCTTC	CASAPPGTGGSEQFF
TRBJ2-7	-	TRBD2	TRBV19	TGTGCCAGTAGTATCTCCGGGACTAGCGGCGAGCAGTACTTC	CASSISGTSGEQYF
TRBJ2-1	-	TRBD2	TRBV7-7	TGTGCTAGCAGCACGACTAGCGGGACAGTCTACAATGAGCAGTTCTTC	CASSTTSGTVYNEQFF
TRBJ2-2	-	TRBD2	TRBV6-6	TGTGCCAGCAAGGCGGGAGACCCCAGCACCGGGGAGCTGTTTTTT	CASKAGDPSTGELFF
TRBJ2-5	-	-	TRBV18	TGTGCCAGCTCACCACGGGATGGCGGGCCGTTAGGGGACTTC	CASSPRDGGPLGDF
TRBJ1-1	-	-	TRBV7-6	TGTGCCAGCAGCTCCTTGGGGAGCACTGAAGCTTTCTTT	CASSSLGSTEAFF
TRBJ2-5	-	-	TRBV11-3	TGTGCCAGCAGCTTAGAAGAGACCCAGTACTTC	CASSLEETQYF
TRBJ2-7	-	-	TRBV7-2	TGTGCCAGCAGCTTAGCGTTAGGAGGGAGGAACGAGCAGTACTTC	CASSLALGGRNEQYF
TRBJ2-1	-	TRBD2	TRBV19	TGTGCCAGTAGTATTTCGACTAGCGCCCACAATGAGCAGTTCTTC	CASSISTSAHNEQFF
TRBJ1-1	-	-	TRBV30	TGTGCCTGGAGTATCATGAACACTGAAGCTTTCTTT	CAWSIMNTEAFF